The present T cell receptor (beta chain) was sequenced within a study of shared clonotypes between healthy human individuals. CDR1 is ENHRY, CDR2 SYGVKD, per germline. The ends were cut back, 0 bases at V and 4 bases at J, with 18 bases in the middle. The CDR3 contains 17 residues. Libraries were prepared by immunoSEQ multiplex PCR; TCRdb keeps only in-frame clonotypes and omits some of them. The table records approximately 2,300,000 clones, about nine tenths of them present only once. V usage is TRBV10-3 and J usage is TRBJ1-2, with unresolved D. The specimen sequenced was naive CD4+ T cells from PBMCs. Documented subset: CD45RA+ positively selected. The sequence derives from a man aged 18 to 29 in good health. Some clones in this sample may be carry-over from other donors' samples. This CDR3 reads CAISESTGSLNPYGYTF. CDR3 sequence (DNA): TGTGCCATCAGTGAGTCGACTGGGTCACTTAATCCCTATGGCTACACCTTC.